The source of this T cell receptor (beta chain) is a study of blood T cell repertoires in COVID-19. Germline values: CDR1 SGHTS, CDR2 YDEGEE. CDR3 size: 13 residues. Trimming removed 4 bases from V and 5 bases from J; junction bases left unmatched: 2. In this sample, this clone turned up many times. Per the original data handling: By means of reference gene primer amplification, nucleated cell counts were estimated. The repertoire was sequenced with immunoSEQ multiplex PCR; TCRdb's copy has only in-frame clones and lacks some. Clone size and V and J calls were adopted from that table, with D and trimming inferred from the DNA. The table lists some 530,000 clones, approximately 83% of them singletons.

The receptor's source is a human donor in a cohort sampled during active COVID-19. The chain has TRBV5-8 and TRBJ2-1, with TRBD1 identical over 8 bases. Sequencing was done on a sample of peripheral blood. The CDR3, as DNA: TGTGCCAGCAGCACGGACAGGGACAATGAGCAGTTCTTC. Amino acid sequence: CASSTDRDNEQFF. The full variable domain, rest sourced from reference TRBV5-8 and TRBJ2-1, is EAGVTQSPTHLIKTRGQQATLRCSPISGHTSVYWYQQALGLGLQFLLWYDEGEERNRGNFPPRFSGRQFPNYSSELNVNALELEDSALYLCASSTDRDNEQFFGPGTRLTVL.